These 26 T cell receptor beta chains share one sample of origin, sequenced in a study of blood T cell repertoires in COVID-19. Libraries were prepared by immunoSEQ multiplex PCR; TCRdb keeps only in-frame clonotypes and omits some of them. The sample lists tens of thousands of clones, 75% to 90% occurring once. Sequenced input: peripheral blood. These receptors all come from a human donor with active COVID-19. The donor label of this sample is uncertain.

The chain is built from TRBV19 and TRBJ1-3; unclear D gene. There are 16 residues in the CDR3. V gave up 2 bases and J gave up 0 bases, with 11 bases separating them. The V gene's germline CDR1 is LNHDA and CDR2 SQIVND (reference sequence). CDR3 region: CASSIWRSTSGNTIYF. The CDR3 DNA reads TGTGCCAGTAGTATATGGAGGTCCACCTCTGGAAACACCATATATTTT.

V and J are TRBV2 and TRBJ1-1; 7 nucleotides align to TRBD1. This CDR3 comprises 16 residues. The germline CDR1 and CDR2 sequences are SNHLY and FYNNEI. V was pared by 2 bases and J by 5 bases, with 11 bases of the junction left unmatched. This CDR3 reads CASSEKGRQGLTEAFF. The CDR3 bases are TGTGCCAGCAGTGAAAAGGGAAGACAGGGTCTTACTGAAGCTTTCTTT.

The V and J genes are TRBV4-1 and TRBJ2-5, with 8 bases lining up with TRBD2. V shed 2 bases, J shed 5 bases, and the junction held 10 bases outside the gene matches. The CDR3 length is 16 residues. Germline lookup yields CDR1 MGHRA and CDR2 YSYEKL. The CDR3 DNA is TGCGCCAGCAGCCAACTCAGCGGGAGTATTACGGAGACCCAGTACTTC. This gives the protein CASSQLSGSITETQYF.

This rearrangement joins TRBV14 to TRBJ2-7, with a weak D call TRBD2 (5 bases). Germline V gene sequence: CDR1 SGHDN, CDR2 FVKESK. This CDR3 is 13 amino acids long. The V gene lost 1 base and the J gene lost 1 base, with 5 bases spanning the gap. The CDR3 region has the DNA TGTGCCAGCAGCCAAGTAGCGTCCTACGAGCAGTACTTC. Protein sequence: CASSQVASYEQYF.

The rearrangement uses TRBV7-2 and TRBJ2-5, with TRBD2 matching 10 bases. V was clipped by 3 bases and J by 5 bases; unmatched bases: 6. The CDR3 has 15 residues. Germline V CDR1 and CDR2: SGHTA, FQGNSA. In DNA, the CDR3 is TGTGCCAGCAGCTTTCCTTTTAGCGGGGGGGAGACCCAGTACTTC. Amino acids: CASSFPFSGGETQYF.

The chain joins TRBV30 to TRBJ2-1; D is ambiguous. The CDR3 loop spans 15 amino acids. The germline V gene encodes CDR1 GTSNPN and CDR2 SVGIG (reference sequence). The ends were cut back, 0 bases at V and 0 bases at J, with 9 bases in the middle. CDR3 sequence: CAWSVMSFSYNEQFF. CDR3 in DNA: TGTGCCTGGAGTGTAATGTCGTTCTCCTACAATGAGCAGTTCTTC. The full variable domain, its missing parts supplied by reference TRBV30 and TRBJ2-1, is SQTIHQWPATLVQPVGSPLSLECTVEGTSNPNLYWYRQAAGRGLQLLFYSVGIGQISSEVPQNLSASRPQDRQFILSSKKLLLSDSGFYLCAWSVMSFSYNEQFFGPGTRLTVL.

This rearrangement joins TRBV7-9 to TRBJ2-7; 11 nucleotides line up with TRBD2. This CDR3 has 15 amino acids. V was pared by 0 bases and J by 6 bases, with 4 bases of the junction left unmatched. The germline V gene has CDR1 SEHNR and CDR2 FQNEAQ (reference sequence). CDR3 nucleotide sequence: TGTGCCAGCAGCTTAGCGGGACTAGCGGAGGCCGAGCAGTACTTC. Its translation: CASSLAGLAEAEQYF.

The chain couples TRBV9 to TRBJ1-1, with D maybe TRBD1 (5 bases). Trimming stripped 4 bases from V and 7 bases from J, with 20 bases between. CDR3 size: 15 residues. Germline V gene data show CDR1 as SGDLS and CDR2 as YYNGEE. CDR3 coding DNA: TGTGCCAGCAGCCCGGGACCCCTGGGGGAGGATGAAGCTTTCTTT. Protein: CASSPGPLGEDEAFF. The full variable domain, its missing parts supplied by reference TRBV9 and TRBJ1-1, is DSGVTQTPKHLITATGQRVTLRCSPRSGDLSVYWYQQSLDQGLQFLIQYYNGEERAKGNILERFSAQQFPDLHSELNLSSLELGDSALYFCASSPGPLGEDEAFFGQGTRLTVV.

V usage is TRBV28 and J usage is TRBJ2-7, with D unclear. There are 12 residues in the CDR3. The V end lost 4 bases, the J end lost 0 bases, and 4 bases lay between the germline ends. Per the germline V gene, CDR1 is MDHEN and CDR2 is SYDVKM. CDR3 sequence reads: CASSSNSYEQYF. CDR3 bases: TGTGCCAGCAGTTCCAACTCCTACGAGCAGTACTTC.

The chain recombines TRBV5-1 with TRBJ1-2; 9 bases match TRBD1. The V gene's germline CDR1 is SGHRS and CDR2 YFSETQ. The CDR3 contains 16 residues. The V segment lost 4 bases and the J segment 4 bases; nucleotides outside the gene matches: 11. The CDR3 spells CASSPRTGENGYGYTF. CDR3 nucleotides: TGCGCCAGCAGCCCCCGGACAGGGGAGAATGGCTATGGCTACACCTTC. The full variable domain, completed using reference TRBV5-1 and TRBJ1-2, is KAGVTQTPRYLIKTRGQQVTLSCSPISGHRSVSWYQQTPGQGLQFLFEYFSETQRNKGNFPGRFSGRQFSNSRSEMNVSTLELGDSALYLCASSPRTGENGYGYTFGSGTRLTVV.

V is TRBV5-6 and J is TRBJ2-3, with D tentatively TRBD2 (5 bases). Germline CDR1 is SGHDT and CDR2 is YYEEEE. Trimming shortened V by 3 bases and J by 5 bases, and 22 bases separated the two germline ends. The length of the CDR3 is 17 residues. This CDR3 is CASSSGFLGRREDTQYF. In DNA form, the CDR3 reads TGTGCCAGCAGCTCCGGCTTTTTAGGGAGAAGGGAAGATACGCAGTATTTT.

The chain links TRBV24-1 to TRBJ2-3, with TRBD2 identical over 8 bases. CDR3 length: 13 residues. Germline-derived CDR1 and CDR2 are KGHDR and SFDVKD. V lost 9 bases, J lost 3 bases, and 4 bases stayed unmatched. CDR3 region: CATSGGATDTQYF. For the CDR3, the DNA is TGTGCCACCTCCGGGGGGGCAACAGATACGCAGTATTTT.

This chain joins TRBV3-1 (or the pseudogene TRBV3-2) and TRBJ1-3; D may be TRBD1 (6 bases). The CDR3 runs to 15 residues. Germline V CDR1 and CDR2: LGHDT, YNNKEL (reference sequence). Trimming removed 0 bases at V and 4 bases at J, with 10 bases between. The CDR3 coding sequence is TGTGCCAGCAGCCAAGATCGAGGACAGGGAAACACCATATATTTT. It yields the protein CASSQDRGQGNTIYF.

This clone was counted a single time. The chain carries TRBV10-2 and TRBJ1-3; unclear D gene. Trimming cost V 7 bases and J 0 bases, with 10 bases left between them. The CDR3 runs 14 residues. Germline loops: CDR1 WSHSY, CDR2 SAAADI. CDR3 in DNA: TGCGCCAGCAAGCGCACCCGCTCTGGAAACACCATATATTTT. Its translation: CASKRTRSGNTIYF.

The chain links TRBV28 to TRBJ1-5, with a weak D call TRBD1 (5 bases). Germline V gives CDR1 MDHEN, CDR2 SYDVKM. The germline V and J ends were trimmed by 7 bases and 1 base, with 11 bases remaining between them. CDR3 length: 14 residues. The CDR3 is CASMIGASNQPQHF. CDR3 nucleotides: TGTGCCAGCATGATAGGGGCGAGCAATCAGCCCCAGCATTTT.

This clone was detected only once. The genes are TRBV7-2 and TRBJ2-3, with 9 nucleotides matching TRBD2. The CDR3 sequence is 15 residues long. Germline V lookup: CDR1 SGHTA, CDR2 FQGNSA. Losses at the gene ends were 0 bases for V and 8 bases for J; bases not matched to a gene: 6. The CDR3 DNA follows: TGTGCCAGCAGCTTAGCGGCGGGGGGGCTCAGTACGCAGTATTTT. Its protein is CASSLAAGGLSTQYF. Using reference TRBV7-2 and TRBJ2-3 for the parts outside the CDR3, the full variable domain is GAGVSQSPSNKVTEKGKDVELRCDPISGHTALYWYRQSLGQGLEFLIYFQGNSAPDKSGLPSDRFSAERTGGSVSTLTIQRTQQEDSAVYLCASSLAAGGLSTQYFGPGTRLTVL.

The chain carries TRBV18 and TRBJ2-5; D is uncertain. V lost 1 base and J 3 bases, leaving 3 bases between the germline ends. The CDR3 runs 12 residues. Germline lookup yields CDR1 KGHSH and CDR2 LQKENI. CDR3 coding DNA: TGTGCCAGCTCACCACTCAAAGAGACCCAGTACTTC. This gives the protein CASSPLKETQYF.

CDR3 loop: CASSQADRGGMITRLYSYEQYF. The CDR3 DNA reads as TGCGCCAGCAGCCAAGCGGACAGGGGAGGAATGATCACGCGACTCTACTCCTACGAGCAGTACTTC. The rearrangement uses TRBV4-3 and TRBJ2-7; 9 nucleotides match TRBD1. The CDR3 runs 22 residues. V dropped 1 base and J dropped 0; count of bases not matched to a gene: 22. The germline V gene has CDR1 LGHNA and CDR2 YSLEER.

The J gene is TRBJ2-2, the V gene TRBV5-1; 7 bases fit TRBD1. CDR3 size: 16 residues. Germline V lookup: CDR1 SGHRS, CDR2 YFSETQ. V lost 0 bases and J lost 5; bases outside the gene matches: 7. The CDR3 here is CASSLESLTGTGELFF. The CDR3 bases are TGCGCCAGCAGCTTGGAGTCATTGACAGGGACCGGGGAGCTGTTTTTT.

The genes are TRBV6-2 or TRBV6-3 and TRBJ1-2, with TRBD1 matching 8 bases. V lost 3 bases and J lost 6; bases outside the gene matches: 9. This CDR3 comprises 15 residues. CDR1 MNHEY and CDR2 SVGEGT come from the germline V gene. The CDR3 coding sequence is TGTGCCAGCAGTTATTCGGGCAGGGGGCCCGATGGCTACACCTTC. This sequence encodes CASSYSGRGPDGYTF.

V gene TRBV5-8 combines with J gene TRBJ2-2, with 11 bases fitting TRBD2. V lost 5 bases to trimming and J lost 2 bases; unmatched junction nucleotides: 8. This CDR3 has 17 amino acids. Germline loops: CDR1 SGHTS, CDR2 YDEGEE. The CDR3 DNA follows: TGTGCCAGCAGTCCCGGGACTAGCGGCCCCAACACCGGGGAGCTGTTTTTT. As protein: CASSPGTSGPNTGELFF.

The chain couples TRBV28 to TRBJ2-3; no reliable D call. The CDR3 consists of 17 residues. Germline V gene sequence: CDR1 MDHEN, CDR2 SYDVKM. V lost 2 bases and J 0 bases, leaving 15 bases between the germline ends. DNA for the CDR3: TGTGCCAGCAGTTTAATCATCGACTTAACTAGCACAGATACGCAGTATTTT. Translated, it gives CASSLIIDLTSTDTQYF.

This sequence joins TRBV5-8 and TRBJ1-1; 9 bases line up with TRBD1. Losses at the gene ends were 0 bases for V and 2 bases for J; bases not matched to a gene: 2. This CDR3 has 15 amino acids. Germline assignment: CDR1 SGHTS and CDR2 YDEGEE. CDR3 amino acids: CASSLGTGANTEAFF. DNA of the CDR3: TGTGCCAGCAGCTTGGGGACAGGGGCTAACACTGAAGCTTTCTTT.

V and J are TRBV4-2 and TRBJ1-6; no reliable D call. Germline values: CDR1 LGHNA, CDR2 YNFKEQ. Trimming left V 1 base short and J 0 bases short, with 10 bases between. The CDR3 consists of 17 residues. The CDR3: CASSQGERSSYNSPLHF. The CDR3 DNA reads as TGTGCCAGCAGCCAAGGGGAGAGGAGCTCCTATAATTCACCCCTCCACTTT.

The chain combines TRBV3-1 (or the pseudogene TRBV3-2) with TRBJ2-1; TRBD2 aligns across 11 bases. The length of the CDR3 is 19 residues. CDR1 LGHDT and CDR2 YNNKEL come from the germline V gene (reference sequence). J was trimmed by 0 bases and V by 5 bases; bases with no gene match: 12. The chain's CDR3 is CASSRGGGLAVSSYNEQFF. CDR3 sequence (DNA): TGTGCCAGCAGCAGAGGGGGGGGACTAGCGGTTAGCTCCTACAATGAGCAGTTCTTC.

The CDR3 nucleotides are TGTGCCAGCACGTCCGCCGAGATAGGACTTAGCACAGATACGCAGTATTTT. As protein: CASTSAEIGLSTDTQYF. The chain links TRBV7-8 to TRBJ2-3, with TRBD2 as a possible D gene (5 bases). Trimming left V 7 bases short and J 0 bases short, with 20 bases between. The CDR3 spans 17 residues. Per the germline V gene, CDR1 is SGHVS and CDR2 is FQNEAQ. Supplemented by reference TRBV7-8 and TRBJ2-3, the full variable domain reads GAGVSQSPRYKVAKRGQDVALRCDPISGHVSLFWYQQALGQGPEFLTYFQNEAQLDKSGLPSDRFFAERPEGSVSTLKIQRTQQEDSAVYLCASTSAEIGLSTDTQYFGPGTRLTVL.